This is a list of T cell receptor beta chains from one sample in a study of blood T cell repertoires in COVID-19. The data were produced by immunoSEQ multiplex PCR, yet TCRdb's version contains in-frame clones alone and is incomplete. The sample contains some 58,000 clones, about 92% of which appear only once. The sample taken for sequencing was peripheral blood. These receptors were taken from a man aged 50 or older with active COVID-19. Each CDR3 is given with its conserved first and last residue. D genes are given only for firm matches. The listing skips clone size in some rows; elsewhere it reads once, few, many or a size class.

clone_size d_call j_call v_call cdr3_nt cdr3_aa
- TRBD2 TRBJ2-3 TRBV5-1 TGCGCCAGCAGCTCGGGACTAGCGGGGACAGATACGCAGTATTTT CASSSGLAGTDTQYF
- - TRBJ2-5 TRBV18 TGTGCCAGCCTGGAGCGGGTACAGAAAGAGACCCAGTACTTC CASLERVQKETQYF
- - TRBJ1-2 TRBV4-1 TGCGCCAGCAGCCAAGGGGTGGGACACACTAACTATGGCTACACCTTC CASSQGVGHTNYGYTF
- - TRBJ1-5 TRBV7-2 TGTGCCAGCAGCTGGGGACAAGCCGGCAATCAGCCCCAGCATTTT CASSWGQAGNQPQHF
- TRBD1 TRBJ2-7 TRBV5-6 TGTGCCAGCAGCAGGGGACAGACTGTCTACGAGCAGTACTTC CASSRGQTVYEQYF
- TRBD1 TRBJ1-5 TRBV19 TGTGCCAGTACCGCCCCCAGGGGGCTGAGCAATCAGCCCCAGCATTTT CASTAPRGLSNQPQHF
- - TRBJ1-1 TRBV6-1 TGTGCCAGCAGTGAAGCTAAGAATCTCGGGGCTTTCTTT CASSEAKNLGAFF
- - TRBJ2-2 TRBV10-3 TGTGCCATCAGTGATATCACCGGGGAGCTGTTTTTT CAISDITGELFF
- - TRBJ2-5 TRBV4-2 TGTGCCAGCAGCCAAGATCTCGGGGATGGGTATGAGACCCAGTACTTC CASSQDLGDGYETQYF
- TRBD1 TRBJ2-1 TRBV5-1 TGCGCCAGCAGCTTAGGACAGGGAACCTACAATGAGCAGTTCTTC CASSLGQGTYNEQFF
- TRBD1 TRBJ2-3 TRBV3-1/TRBV3-2 TGTGCCAGCAGCCAAGAGCAGGGACAGAGACAAGATACGCAGTATTTT CASSQEQGQRQDTQYF
- - TRBJ1-3 TRBV5-6 TGTGCCAGCAGCTTGCTCAGGGCTGGAAACACCATATATTTT CASSLLRAGNTIYF
- - TRBJ1-6 TRBV4-1 TGCGCCAGCAGCCAAAAATGGAGCTCCTATAATTCACCCCTCCACTTT CASSQKWSSYNSPLHF
- TRBD1 TRBJ2-1 TRBV3-1/TRBV3-2 TGTGCCAGCAGCCCTACAGGGGGCTGGGGGAATGAGCAGTTCTTC CASSPTGGWGNEQFF
few TRBD2 TRBJ2-7 TRBV2 TGTGCCAGCAGTCTCGATAGCGGGAGGAAGTACTTC CASSLDSGRKYF
- - TRBJ1-2 TRBV4-3 TGCGCCAGCAGCCAAGGCTGGGCAGACGCTAACTATGGCTACACCTTC CASSQGWADANYGYTF
- - TRBJ1-2 TRBV20-1 TGCAGTGCTTCGGTCGACTATGGCTACACCTTC CSASVDYGYTF
- TRBD2 TRBJ2-1 TRBV5-4 TGTGCCAGCAGCTTGGTTGTAGCGGGAGGGTTATATGAGCAGTTCTTC CASSLVVAGGLYEQFF
- TRBD2 TRBJ2-1 TRBV28 TGTGCCAGCAGTTTGGGGTCTAGCGGGAGTTTTGAGCAGTTCTTC CASSLGSSGSFEQFF
- TRBD2 TRBJ2-6 TRBV10-3 TGTGCCACCCTTCGGCTAGCGGGTTTCTCTGGGGCCAACGTCCTGACTTTC CATLRLAGFSGANVLTF
- - TRBJ1-1 TRBV30 TGTGCCTGGAGTGAAGGAGGTCTTCCCACTGAAGCTTTCTTT CAWSEGGLPTEAFF
- TRBD1 TRBJ1-2 TRBV9 TGTGCCAGCAGCGTAGAGGGGACAGGGGGCCTTGGCTACACCTTC CASSVEGTGGLGYTF
- - TRBJ2-1 TRBV7-3 TGTGCCAGCAGCTTAACCCCTAGCAACTACAATGAGCAGTTCTTC CASSLTPSNYNEQFF
- TRBD1 TRBJ2-1 TRBV3-1/TRBV3-2 TGTGCCAGCAGCCAAGGGACAGGGAGCAATGAGCAGTTCTTC CASSQGTGSNEQFF
- TRBD2 TRBJ2-3 TRBV27 TGTGCCAGCAGTTTACGAGTGCGAGCGGGAGTGTTGGATACGCAGTATTTT CASSLRVRAGVLDTQYF
- - TRBJ2-7 TRBV3-1/TRBV3-2 TGTGCCAGCAGCCCCGCAACGGGCTCCTACGAGCAGTACTTC CASSPATGSYEQYF
- TRBD2 TRBJ2-7 TRBV28 TGTGCCAGCAGTCTAGCGGGGGGCTCCTACGAGCAGTACTTC CASSLAGGSYEQYF
- TRBD2 TRBJ2-3 TRBV5-1 TGCGCCAGCAGCTTGACTAGCGGGAGTCCCCATACGCAGTATTTT CASSLTSGSPHTQYF
- TRBD1 TRBJ2-2 TRBV5-6 TGTGCCAGCAGCTTGCGGGGACAGGAGAACACCGGGGAGCTGTTTTTT CASSLRGQENTGELFF
- - TRBJ1-2 TRBV12-3/TRBV12-4 TGTGCCAGCAGCGGGGTTCGGTATGGCTACACCTTC CASSGVRYGYTF
- TRBD1 TRBJ2-1 TRBV5-1 TGCGCCAGCAGCTTGGAGGGGGCTCATGAGCAGTTCTTC CASSLEGAHEQFF
- TRBD2 TRBJ2-2 TRBV10-3 TGTGCCATCGAACGGGGGGGGCTCACCGGGGAGCTGTTTTTT CAIERGGLTGELFF
- TRBD1 TRBJ2-7 TRBV11-2 TGTGCCAGCAGCTTCGGGACAGTCTACGAGCAGTACTTC CASSFGTVYEQYF
- - TRBJ1-2 TRBV2 TGTGCCAGCGTTGAATCAGGGGTCGGCTACACCTTC CASVESGVGYTF
- - TRBJ1-2 TRBV28 TGTGCCAGCAGTCCACAGGGCAACTATGGCTACACCTTC CASSPQGNYGYTF
- TRBD2 TRBJ2-3 TRBV24-1 TGTGCCACCAGTGATTGGACTAGCGGGAGGAGTTCAGATACGCAGTATTTT CATSDWTSGRSSDTQYF
- - TRBJ1-5 TRBV19 TGTGCCAGTAAGCGGGACTCAAGGGAGAGTCAGCCCCAGCATTTT CASKRDSRESQPQHF
- TRBD2 TRBJ2-7 TRBV11-2 TGTGCCAGCCGCTCCGGCCAGCGGGAAGCCACTCTTGCCTACGAGCAGTACTTC CASRSGQREATLAYEQYF
- TRBD2 TRBJ2-4 TRBV4-1 TGCGCCAGCAGCCAGGGACTAGCGGGGGGGCCTGGAAGGAGGTCGTACTTC CASSQGLAGGPGRRSYF
once - TRBJ2-2 TRBV5-5 TGTGCCAGCAGCTTGGTGCCGGGGTGTCCCTCGGGGGGCTGTTTTTTT CASSLVPGCPSGGCFF
- - TRBJ2-1 TRBV3-1/TRBV3-2 TGTGCCAGCAGCCAAGCACTCGACAGCTACAATGAGCAGTTCTTC CASSQALDSYNEQFF
- - TRBJ2-7 TRBV20-1 TGCAGTGCTAGAGGACACTACGAGCAGTACTTC CSARGHYEQYF
- - TRBJ2-2 TRBV9 TGTGCCAGCAGTGACAGGACAGCGAACACCGGGGAGCTGTTTTTT CASSDRTANTGELFF
- TRBD1 TRBJ1-4 TRBV3-1/TRBV3-2 TGTGCCAGCAGCCAAAGACAGGGGACTTCCTCTAATGAAAAACTGTTTTTT CASSQRQGTSSNEKLFF
once TRBD1 TRBJ1-1 TRBV10-3 TGTGCCATGGCGGGGACAGGGGGTATTGGAGCTTTCTTT CAMAGTGGIGAFF
once - TRBJ1-1 TRBV7-2 TGTGCCAGCAGCGACCGGCGCGCCGGGTACACTGAAGCTTTCTTT CASSDRRAGYTEAFF
- - TRBJ1-2 TRBV4-2 TGTGCCAGCAGCCAAGATGACAGGAGCAACTATGGCTACACCTTC CASSQDDRSNYGYTF
- TRBD1 TRBJ2-7 TRBV11-2 TGTGCCAGCAGCTCTTCCGGGACAGGGAGCGGGGAGCAGTACTTC CASSSSGTGSGEQYF
- - TRBJ1-1 TRBV28 TGTGCCAGCAGTTTTTATTCCGGATACTGGGGTGGGGGCATCACTGAAGCTTTCTTT CASSFYSGYWGGGITEAFF
- TRBD1 TRBJ1-1 TRBV28 TGTGCCAGCAGTTTGGGACAGCCGATGAACACTGAAGCTTTCTTT CASSLGQPMNTEAFF
- TRBD2 TRBJ2-2 TRBV7-2 TGTGCCAGCAGCGCGGGGGGCTTGGACACCGGGGAGCTGTTTTTT CASSAGGLDTGELFF
- - TRBJ1-5 TRBV6-5 TGTGCCAGCAGAGACAGTCTTTATAGCAATCAGCCCCAGCATTTT CASRDSLYSNQPQHF
- TRBD1 TRBJ2-2 TRBV25-1 TGTGCCAGCAGTGAGCGTCCCGGGACAGGGACCGGGGAGCTGTTTTTT CASSERPGTGTGELFF
- - TRBJ2-7 TRBV27 TGTGCCAGCAGGCCGCGGAGGTTGACCTCCTACGAGCAGTACTTC CASRPRRLTSYEQYF
- TRBD1 TRBJ1-5 TRBV19 TGTGCCAGCAATCGACAGGGCCGGGAGCCCCAGCATTTT CASNRQGREPQHF